A single T cell receptor (beta chain) is shown here with its context. Its antigen remains unknown. Treatment here: some 20 received Ad26.COV2.S at low or high dose, single or two shots; 5 received placebo; per-sample allocation not given. Sampling was done on day 63 after the first vaccine or placebo injection. TCRdb's copy holds only in-frame clones and misses some; the assay was immunoSEQ multiplex PCR. This sample has 400,000 to 450,000 clones, with about 92% found just once. CDR3 length: 15 residues. The junction had 7 bases not matched to a gene; V was cut back by 5 bases and J by 9 bases. Germline CDR1 reads SGHAT; CDR2 reads FQNNGV. The record originates from a study of Ad26.COV2.S vaccination and SARS-CoV-2 variants. Study-wide context: Donor got 5x10^10 or 1x10^11 viral particles of Ad26.COV2.S. Study outcomes and limitations: There was a possibility that the TCR breadth and depth analyses underestimated total T cell responses.

This sequence joins TRBV11-2 and TRBJ2-1; TRBD2 matches 13 bases. This sequence was found in a person aged 18 to 65 who received the Ad26.COV2.S COVID-19 vaccine or a placebo. The material sequenced was peripheral blood, taken in a trial of Ad26.COV2.S vaccine versus placebo. This chain's CDR3 is CASSNGLAGASEQFF. In DNA, the CDR3 is TGTGCCAGCAGCAACGGACTAGCGGGGGCGAGTGAGCAGTTCTTC.